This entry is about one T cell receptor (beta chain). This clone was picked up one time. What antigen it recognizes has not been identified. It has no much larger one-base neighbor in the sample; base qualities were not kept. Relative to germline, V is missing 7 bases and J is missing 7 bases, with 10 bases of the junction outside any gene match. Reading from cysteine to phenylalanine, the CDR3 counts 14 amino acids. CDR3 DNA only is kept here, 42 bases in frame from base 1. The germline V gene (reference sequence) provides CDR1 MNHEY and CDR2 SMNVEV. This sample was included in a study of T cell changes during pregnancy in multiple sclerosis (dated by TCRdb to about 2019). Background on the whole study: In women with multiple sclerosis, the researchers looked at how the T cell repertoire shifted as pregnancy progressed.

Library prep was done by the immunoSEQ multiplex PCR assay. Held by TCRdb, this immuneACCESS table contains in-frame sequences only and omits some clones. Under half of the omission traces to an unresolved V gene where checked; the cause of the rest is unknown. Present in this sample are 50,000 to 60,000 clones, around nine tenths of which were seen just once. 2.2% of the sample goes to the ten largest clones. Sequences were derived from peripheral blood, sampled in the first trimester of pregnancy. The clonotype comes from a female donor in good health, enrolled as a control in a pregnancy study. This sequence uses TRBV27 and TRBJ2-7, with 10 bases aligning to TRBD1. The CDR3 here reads CASNRQGAAGEQYF. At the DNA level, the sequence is TGTGCCAGCAACCGACAGGGGGCTGCAGGAGAGCAGTACTTC.